The 17 T cell receptor beta chains in this list originate from one sample, sequenced in a study of blood T cell repertoires in COVID-19. This table comes from immunoSEQ multiplex PCR, and its TCRdb copy is limited to in-frame clones, with some not included. The sample lists some 300,000 clones, about nine tenths seen once, with about 8.4% in the top ten. Sequencing was carried out using PBMCs or T cells enriched from blood (not recorded which). The receptors shown here come from a woman aged 25 to 39 who had recovered from COVID-19.

The chain carries TRBV7-9 and TRBJ1-6; TRBD1 agrees at 7 bases. Germline loops: CDR1 SEHNR, CDR2 FQNEAQ (reference sequence). Trimming removed 3 bases from V and 7 bases from J; junction bases left unmatched: 3. CDR3 length: 14 residues. CDR3 nucleotide sequence: TGTGCCAGCAGCTTGGGGACAGTAAATTCACCCCTCCACTTT. This codes for CASSLGTVNSPLHF.

This chain joins TRBV9 and TRBJ1-3; 7 nucleotides align to TRBD1. The junction had 4 bases not matched to a gene; V was cut back by 0 bases and J by 1 base. The CDR3 contains 16 residues. Germline values: CDR1 SGDLS, CDR2 YYNGEE. The CDR3, as DNA: TGTGCCAGCAGCGTAGTCCCAGGGGGGTCTGGAAACACCATATATTTT. Protein sequence: CASSVVPGGSGNTIYF.

The CDR3 sequence: CASSPQGLALEQFF. For the CDR3, the DNA is TGTGCCAGCTCACCGCAAGGACTAGCTTTGGAGCAGTTCTTC. The chain combines TRBV18 with TRBJ2-1; the match to TRBD2 covers 8 bases. The CDR3 sequence is 14 residues long. V lost 3 bases, J lost 10 bases, and 8 bases stayed unmatched. CDR1 KGHSH and CDR2 LQKENI come from the germline V gene.

This clone was found a few times. Sequence at one end of the junction differs from germline and may be a read error. The rearrangement uses TRBV7-3 and TRBJ2-4; TRBD1 is a possible D gene (6 bases). Germline assignment: CDR1 SGHTA and CDR2 FQGTGA. This CDR3 is 11 amino acids long. The CDR3 nucleotides are TGTGCCAGCAGCCCTCGGACAGTCATGGGCTTC. Its translation: CASSPRTVMGF.

In its sample, this clone was seen once. The gene calls are TRBV18 and TRBJ2-3, with 10 bases matching TRBD2. Trimming took 2 bases from V and 3 from J; bases not matched to a gene: 5. The CDR3 spans 16 residues. Germline loops: CDR1 KGHSH, CDR2 LQKENI. CDR3 DNA: TGTGCCAGCTCACCATACAGCGGGAGGGATACAGATACGCAGTATTTT. This sequence encodes CASSPYSGRDTDTQYF.

This clone has a single count. This sequence joins TRBV3-1 (or the pseudogene TRBV3-2) and TRBJ1-6, with 8 bases matching TRBD1. Germline V gene sequence: CDR1 LGHDT, CDR2 YNNKEL (reference sequence). The V and J ends lost 4 bases and 8 bases, in that order; junction bases with no gene match: 4. The CDR3 totals 14 residues. This CDR3 reads CASSRQGNDSPLHF. DNA of the CDR3: TGTGCCAGCAGCCGACAGGGGAACGATTCACCCCTCCACTTT.

The chain carries TRBV7-9 and TRBJ2-3; D might be TRBD1 (6 bases). Germline loops: CDR1 SEHNR, CDR2 FQNEAQ (reference sequence). Trimming shortened V by 5 bases and J by 0 bases, and 18 bases separated the two germline ends. The CDR3 totals 17 residues. For the CDR3, the DNA is TGTGCCAGCAGCCTGACGACAGGTTCAACTAGCACAGATACGCAGTATTTT. Translation gives CASSLTTGSTSTDTQYF.

This chain uses TRBV30 with TRBJ1-3; weak D call: TRBD1 (5 bases). CDR1 is GTSNPN and CDR2 is SVGIG in the germline V gene (reference sequence). CDR3 size: 14 residues. Trimming took 0 bases from V and 4 from J, leaving 10 bases between them. The CDR3 spells CAWSVAGHGNTIYF. The CDR3 nucleotides are TGTGCCTGGAGTGTGGCAGGGCACGGAAACACCATATATTTT.

CDR3 bases: TGTGCCTGGAGTGGGCAACAGGGGACGCGTAATAATGAAGCTTTCTTT. This encodes CAWSGQQGTRNNEAFF. This chain joins TRBV30 and TRBJ1-1, with 7 bases identical to TRBD1. V lost 1 base, J lost 7 bases, and 15 bases stayed unmatched. This CDR3 is 16 amino acids long. In germline, CDR1 is GTSNPN, CDR2 SVGIG (reference sequence).

The V gene is TRBV27, the J gene TRBJ1-2, with 9 bases identical to TRBD1. The germline gives CDR1 MNHEY, CDR2 SMNVEV (reference sequence). The junction had 11 bases not matched to a gene; V was cut back by 4 bases and J by 8 bases. The CDR3 runs to 15 residues. For the CDR3, the DNA is TGTGCCAGCAGTTGGGGAACAGGGGGCGCAGACGGCTACACCTTC. Residues: CASSWGTGGADGYTF.

J is TRBJ2-2 and V is TRBV6-1, with TRBD1 identical over 9 bases. With V trimmed by 3 bases and J by 0 bases, 5 bases remained unmatched. The CDR3 is 17 residues long. CDR1 and CDR2 (germline): MNHNS, SASEGT. CDR3 in DNA: TGTGCCAGCAGTGAGCACAGGGGGCAATCGAACACCGGGGAGCTGTTTTTT. Protein sequence: CASSEHRGQSNTGELFF.

The rearrangement links TRBV6-5 to TRBJ1-1; 9 positions match TRBD1. This CDR3 has 13 amino acids. CDR1 is MNHEY and CDR2 is SVGAGI in the germline V gene. J gave up 5 bases and V 8 bases, and 6 bases lay outside the gene matches. As DNA, the CDR3 is TGTGCCAGCTGGCGACAGGGGGGTACTGAAGCTTTCTTT. This translates into CASWRQGGTEAFF.

The chain uses TRBV19 and TRBJ2-7; possible D gene TRBD1, 6 bases. Germline lookup yields CDR1 LNHDA and CDR2 SQIVND (reference sequence). The CDR3 has 16 residues. V gave up 3 bases and J gave up 4 bases, with 19 bases separating them. CDR3 loop: CASSITKGVSLYEQYF. CDR3 sequence (DNA): TGTGCCAGTAGTATCACTAAGGGGGTCTCGTTGTACGAGCAGTACTTC. The full variable domain, its missing parts supplied by reference TRBV19 and TRBJ2-7, is DGGITQSPKYLFRKEGQNVTLSCEQNLNHDAMYWYRQDPGQGLRLIYYSQIVNDFQKGDIAEGYSVSREKKESFPLTVTSAQKNPTAFYLCASSITKGVSLYEQYFGPGTRLTVT.

The chain recombines TRBV21-1 with TRBJ1-2; TRBD1 reflects the table's D call only, with no check against the DNA. TRBV21-1 is given as a pseudogene. This CDR3 comprises 13 residues. CDR3 sequence: CANYRTANYGYTF. The CDR3 bases are TGTGCCAACTACAGGACAGCAAACTATGGCTACACCTTC.

This clone was observed a single time. The chain combines TRBV10-3 with TRBJ1-2; TRBD1 might be the D (5 bases). Germline CDR1 ENHRY, CDR2 SYGVKD. This CDR3 has 19 amino acids. With 0 bases removed from V and 5 bases from J, the gap between germline ends came to 25 bases. CDR3 region: CAISESWQQQWGNTYGYTF. DNA for the CDR3: TGTGCCATCAGTGAGTCGTGGCAGCAGCAGTGGGGCAATACTTATGGCTACACCTTC.

The chain couples TRBV27 to TRBJ1-6, with D uncertain. Germline V gene lookup returns CDR1 MNHEY and CDR2 SMNVEV (reference sequence). Trimming removed 0 bases from V and 9 bases from J, with 15 bases in between. This CDR3 is built from 16 residues. CDR3 nucleotides: TGTGCCAGCAGTTTATCTTCGGGGTTGCGAGGTTCACCCCTCCACTTT. This encodes CASSLSSGLRGSPLHF.

The V call is TRBV9, the J call TRBJ2-1, with 9 bases aligning to TRBD2. This CDR3 contains 17 residues. Trimming cost V 4 bases and J 3 bases; bases outside gene matches: 11. Germline CDR1 SGDLS, CDR2 YYNGEE. The DNA of the CDR3 is TGTGCCAGCAGCATGGGACTAGCCTCAGGTAGCTACAATGAGCAGTTCTTC. This codes for CASSMGLASGSYNEQFF.